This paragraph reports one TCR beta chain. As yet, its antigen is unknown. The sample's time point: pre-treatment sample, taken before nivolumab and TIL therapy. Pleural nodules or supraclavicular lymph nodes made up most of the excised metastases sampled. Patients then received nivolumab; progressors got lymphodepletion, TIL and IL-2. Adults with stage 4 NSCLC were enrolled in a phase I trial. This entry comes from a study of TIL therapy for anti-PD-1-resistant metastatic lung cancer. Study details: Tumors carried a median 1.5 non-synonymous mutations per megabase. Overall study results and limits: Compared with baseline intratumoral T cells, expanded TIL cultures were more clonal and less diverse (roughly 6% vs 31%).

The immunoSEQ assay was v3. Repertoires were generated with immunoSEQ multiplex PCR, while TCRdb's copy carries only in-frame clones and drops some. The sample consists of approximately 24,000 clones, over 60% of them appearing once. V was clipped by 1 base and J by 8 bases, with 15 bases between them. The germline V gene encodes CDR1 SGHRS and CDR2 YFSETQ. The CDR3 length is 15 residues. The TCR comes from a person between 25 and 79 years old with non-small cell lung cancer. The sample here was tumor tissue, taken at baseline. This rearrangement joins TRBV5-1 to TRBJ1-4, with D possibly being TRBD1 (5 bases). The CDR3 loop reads CASSLHGATGEKLFF. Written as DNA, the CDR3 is TGCGCCAGCAGCTTGCACGGGGCCACCGGGGAAAAACTGTTTTTT.